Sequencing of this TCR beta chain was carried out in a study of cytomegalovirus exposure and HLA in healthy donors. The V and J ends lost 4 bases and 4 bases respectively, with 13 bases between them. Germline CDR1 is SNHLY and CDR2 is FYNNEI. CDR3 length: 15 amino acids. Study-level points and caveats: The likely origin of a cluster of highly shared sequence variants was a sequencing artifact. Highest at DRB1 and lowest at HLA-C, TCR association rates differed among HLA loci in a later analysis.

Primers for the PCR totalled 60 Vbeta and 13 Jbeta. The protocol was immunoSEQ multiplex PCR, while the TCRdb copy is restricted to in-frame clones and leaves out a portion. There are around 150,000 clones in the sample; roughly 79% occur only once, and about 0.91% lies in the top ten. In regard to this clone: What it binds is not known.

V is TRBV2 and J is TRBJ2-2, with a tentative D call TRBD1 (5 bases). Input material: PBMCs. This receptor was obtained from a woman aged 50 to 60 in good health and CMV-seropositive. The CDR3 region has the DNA TGTGCCAGCAGTGGACAGTTGCGGTCCACCGGGGAGCTGTTTTTT. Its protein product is CASSGQLRSTGELFF. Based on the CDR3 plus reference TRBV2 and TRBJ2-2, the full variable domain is EPEVTQTPSHQVTQMGQEVILRCVPISNHLYFYWYRQILGQKVEFLVSFYNNEISEKSEIFDDQFSVERPDGSNFTLKIRSTKLEDSAMYFCASSGQLRSTGELFFGEGSRLTVL.